This passage covers 16 T cell receptor beta chains from one sample sequenced in a study of blood T cell repertoires in COVID-19. Here immunoSEQ multiplex PCR was the method, and the copy in TCRdb shows in-frame clones only, minus some. Counted here are under 200,000 clones, around 77% occurring once; the ten biggest clones make up 17%. Material: peripheral blood. These receptor sequences come from a man in his sixties with active or convalescent COVID-19.

The V and J genes are TRBV5-4 and TRBJ2-7; 7 positions agree with TRBD1. The CDR3 contains 13 residues. CDR1 SGHNT and CDR2 YYREEE come from the germline V gene (reference sequence). Trimming removed 4 bases from V and 4 bases from J; junction bases left unmatched: 5. The CDR3, as DNA: TGTGCCAGCAGCCCGGGACAGAGTTACGAGCAGTACTTC. Translation gives CASSPGQSYEQYF.

This clone has a count of ten or more. The V call is TRBV6-5, the J call TRBJ1-2; TRBD1 agrees at 7 bases. Germline V CDR1 and CDR2: MNHEY, SVGAGI. The CDR3 sequence is 14 residues long. Losses at the gene ends were 2 bases for V and 4 bases for J; bases not matched to a gene: 4. CDR3 nucleotides: TGTGCCAGCAGTTACAGGACAGGCGTCTATGGCTACACCTTC. It codes for CASSYRTGVYGYTF.

The rearrangement links TRBV19 to TRBJ2-5; TRBD1 aligns across 10 bases. Trimming removed 3 bases from V and 2 bases from J; junction bases left unmatched: 6. The CDR3 extends over 16 amino acids. CDR1 is LNHDA, CDR2 SQIVND, per germline (reference sequence). CDR3 sequence reads: CASSISGTGAQETQYF. In DNA form, the CDR3 reads TGTGCCAGTAGTATTAGCGGGACAGGGGCACAAGAGACCCAGTACTTC.

V gene TRBV29-1 combines with J gene TRBJ2-1; maybe TRBD2 (6 bases). From germline, CDR1 is SQVTM and CDR2 ANQGSEA. This CDR3 contains 12 residues. V gave up 6 bases and J gave up 9 bases, with 15 bases separating them. The CDR3 spells CSVRRVQGEQFF. The CDR3 nucleotides are TGCAGCGTCCGGAGGGTTCAGGGTGAGCAGTTCTTC.

In this sample, this clone turned up once. The CDR3 coding sequence is TGTGCCAGCTCACCGGGACAGATGCAGGTAGAGACCCAGTACTTC. It encodes CASSPGQMQVETQYF. The rearrangement uses TRBV18 and TRBJ2-5; the match to TRBD1 covers 7 bases. This CDR3 spans 15 amino acids. From germline, CDR1 is KGHSH and CDR2 LQKENI. Trimming removed 3 bases from V and 4 bases from J; junction bases left unmatched: 8.

The CDR3 here is CASSLAGRADTQYF. The CDR3 DNA is TGTGCCAGCAGTTTAGCGGGACGCGCAGATACGCAGTATTTT. This chain joins TRBV28 and TRBJ2-3; D is possibly TRBD2 (6 bases). Looked up from germline, CDR1 is MDHEN and CDR2 is SYDVKM. The CDR3 loop spans 14 amino acids. Deletions cut 2 bases from V and 4 bases from J, with 10 bases between.

The rearrangement links TRBV7-9 to TRBJ2-7, with a possible D match to TRBD2 (6 bases). Trimming left V 5 bases short and J 2 bases short, with 13 bases between. CDR3 size: 14 residues. The V gene's germline CDR1 is SEHNR and CDR2 FQNEAQ (reference sequence). The DNA for the CDR3 is TGTGCCAGCAGCCCCGGACTAATTACCTACGAGCAGTACTTC. Translating it yields CASSPGLITYEQYF.

In this sample, this clone turned up a few times. An end of the junction differs from the germline gene, which may be a read error. The rearrangement uses TRBV7-9 and TRBJ2-1; no definite D call. The CDR3 is made up of 12 amino acids. Germline assignment: CDR1 SEHNR and CDR2 FQNEAQ (reference sequence). CDR3 residues: CASSNDKEPKLF. The DNA for the CDR3 is TGTGCCAGCAGCAATGATAAGGAGCCAAAGCTCTTC.

This chain links TRBV4-2 with TRBJ1-2; a possible D gene is TRBD1 (6 bases). CDR3 length equals 15 residues. V lost 3 bases, J lost 4 bases, and 15 bases lay in between. The germline gives CDR1 LGHNA, CDR2 YNFKEQ. The CDR3 region has the DNA TGTGCCAGCAGCCAGATGACTACAGGGCGCTATGGCTACACCTTC. This codes for CASSQMTTGRYGYTF.

This clone was observed a single time. This chain connects TRBV29-1 to TRBJ2-1, with TRBD2 matching 7 bases. The junction had 12 bases not matched to a gene; V was cut back by 0 bases and J by 7 bases. The CDR3 contains 16 residues. Germline V lookup: CDR1 SQVTM, CDR2 ANQGSEA. This chain's CDR3 is CSVEDPGWEGPNEQFF. CDR3 sequence (DNA): TGCAGCGTTGAAGATCCCGGGTGGGAGGGCCCAAATGAGCAGTTCTTC.

The rearrangement links TRBV6-5 to TRBJ2-7; TRBD1 matches 7 bases. In germline, CDR1 is MNHEY, CDR2 SVGAGI. The CDR3 is 16 amino acids. J gave up 2 bases and V 4 bases, and 11 bases lay outside the gene matches. The CDR3, as DNA: TGTGCCAGCAGTTCGCTATCGGGACAGACGACCTACGAGCAGTACTTC. Amino acids: CASSSLSGQTTYEQYF.

The chain employs TRBV7-3 and TRBJ2-7, with 11 nucleotides matching TRBD1. Germline CDR1 is SGHTA and CDR2 is FQGTGA. V was pared by 2 bases and J by 2 bases, with 2 bases of the junction left unmatched. This CDR3 comprises 15 residues. The CDR3 loop is CASSLGTGGTYEQYF. CDR3 coding DNA: TGTGCCAGCAGCTTAGGGACAGGGGGGACCTACGAGCAGTACTTC.

The chain has TRBV21-1 and TRBJ2-1; TRBD1, the table's D call, lacks a check against the DNA. TRBV21-1 is a listed pseudogene. The length of the CDR3 is 16 residues. This chain's CDR3 is CASSKILWDTNNEQFF. DNA of the CDR3: TGTGCCAGCAGCAAAATTCTGTGGGACACAAACAATGAGCAGTTCTTC.

The chain employs TRBV29-1 and TRBJ2-1; a weak D match, TRBD1 (6 bases). The CDR3 is 16 residues long. CDR1 and CDR2 from the germline V gene are SQVTM and ANQGSEA. The V and J ends lost 3 bases and 5 bases respectively, with 20 bases between them. CDR3 DNA: TGCAGCGTTGACGTCCTGACCAGGGGTCCCAACAATGAGCAGTTCTTC. It encodes CSVDVLTRGPNNEQFF.

This clone was recorded a few times. The chain employs TRBV6-6 and TRBJ1-1; the D gene is possibly TRBD1 (6 bases). This CDR3 has 16 residues. Germline assignment: CDR1 MNHNY and CDR2 SVGAGI (reference sequence). V was clipped by 0 bases and J by 10 bases, with 21 bases between them. The CDR3 is CASSYSNLDRMVGAFF. CDR3 nucleotide sequence: TGTGCCAGCAGTTACTCGAATCTCGACAGGATGGTAGGAGCTTTCTTT.

There are many counts of this clone. Other DNA sequences in this sample translate to the same CDR3. The chain couples TRBV30 to TRBJ2-7; the D gene is possibly TRBD1 (6 bases). The CDR3 runs to 12 residues. With 0 bases removed from V and 4 bases from J, the gap between germline ends came to 7 bases. Germline CDR1 is GTSNPN and CDR2 is SVGIG (reference sequence). The CDR3 loop is CAWSVRGYEQYF. The CDR3 bases are TGTGCCTGGAGTGTGAGGGGGTACGAGCAGTACTTC.